The clone carrying this T cell receptor beta chain was detected a few times. The antigen is not known. From the reads, TCRdb called clonotypes with MiXCR, one entry per CDR3 protein. The sample shows fewer than 900,000 distinct CDR3 sequences, just under 30% of them seen only once. The sample comes from a study of T cell repertoires in cytomegalovirus infection. The sample consisted of cultured CD8+ T cells from PBMCs, taken from culture after CMV antigen stimulation. This TCR was sampled from a human donor in good health (CMV status not recorded). Some clones in this sample may be carry-over from other donors' samples.

CDR3 loop: CASSLGWRAYNEQFF. CDR3 sequence (DNA): TGTGCCAGCAGCTTAGGGTGGAGGGCCTACAATGAGCAGTTCTTC. The chain employs TRBV11-2 and TRBJ2-1; possible D gene TRBD2, 6 bases. CDR1 is SGHAT, CDR2 FQNNGV, per germline. The CDR3 covers 15 residues. Trimming cost V 1 base and J 2 bases, with 9 bases left between them. Filled out from reference TRBV11-2 and TRBJ2-1, the complete variable domain reads EAGVAQSPRYKIIEKRQSVAFWCNPISGHATLYWYQQILGQGPKLLIQFQNNGVVDDSQLPKDRFSAERLKGVDSTLKIQPAKLEDSAVYLCASSLGWRAYNEQFFGPGTRLTVL.